Sequencing of this T cell receptor beta chain was carried out in a study of blood T cell repertoires in COVID-19. Assay: immunoSEQ multiplex PCR; the TCRdb copy retains only in-frame clones and omits some. This sample has under 200,000 clones, with 75% to 90% found just once. The CDR3 covers 14 residues. Germline V lookup: CDR1 MNHEY, CDR2 SVGAGI. Trimming removed 2 bases from V and 7 bases from J, with 12 bases in between. The material sequenced was peripheral blood. The receptor comes from a woman older than 75 with active or convalescent COVID-19. V is TRBV6-5 and J is TRBJ1-3; D may be TRBD1 (6 bases). Here the CDR3 reads CASSYAQGSNTIYF. DNA of the CDR3: TGTGCCAGCAGTTACGCACAGGGTAGTAACACCATATATTTT.